These 29 T cell receptor beta chains were sequenced from one sample in a study of cytomegalovirus exposure and HLA in healthy donors. PCR amplification relied on 60 Vbeta primers (plus 13 Jbeta primers). The data were produced by immunoSEQ multiplex PCR, yet TCRdb's version contains in-frame clones alone and is incomplete. Here the sample spans just over 150,000 clones, 80% to 90% being singletons. The sequencing sample was made of PBMCs. The receptors come from a man between 18 and 29 years old in good health and CMV-seropositive.

The rearrangement links TRBV10-2 to TRBJ1-1, with D perhaps matching TRBD1 (5 bases). The V end lost 8 bases, the J end lost 3 bases, and 13 bases lay between the germline ends. The germline gives CDR1 WSHSY, CDR2 SAAADI. There are 13 residues in the CDR3. CDR3 amino acids: CASLSPGYTEAFF. Written as DNA, the CDR3 is TGCGCCAGCCTCAGCCCAGGGTACACTGAAGCTTTCTTT.

The gene calls are TRBV2 and TRBJ1-5; unclear D gene. V lost 8 bases, J lost 0 bases, and 5 bases lay in between. This CDR3 comprises 12 residues. Germline lookup yields CDR1 SNHLY and CDR2 FYNNEI. CDR3 protein: CASEGSNQPQHF. CDR3 coding DNA: TGTGCCAGCGAGGGTAGCAATCAGCCCCAGCATTTT.

The V gene is TRBV6-5, the J gene TRBJ1-1; perhaps TRBD1 as D (6 bases). The CDR3 extends over 11 amino acids. The V end was cut by 2 bases, the J end by 8 bases, with 6 bases between. Germline V gene lookup returns CDR1 MNHEY and CDR2 SVGAGI. CDR3 sequence reads: CASSYGQEAFF. The CDR3 DNA sequence: TGTGCCAGCAGTTACGGACAGGAAGCTTTCTTT.

The rearrangement joins TRBV6-5 to TRBJ1-4; 8 bases align to TRBD1. The germline V gene encodes CDR1 MNHEY and CDR2 SVGAGI. Losses at the gene ends were 4 bases for V and 8 bases for J; bases not matched to a gene: 6. The CDR3 contains 14 residues. The DNA for the CDR3 is TGTGCCAGCAGTTTGGACAGGGTAGAGGAAAAACTGTTTTTT. Protein sequence: CASSLDRVEEKLFF.

The rearrangement links TRBV7-2 to TRBJ1-4; 7 bases match TRBD1. The CDR3 has 15 amino acids. Germline CDR1 SGHTA, CDR2 FQGNSA. Germline trimming cut 1 base from V and 2 bases from J; bases unmatched to any gene: 1. CDR3 bases: TGTGCCAGCAGCTTAGTGACAGGGACTAATGAAAAACTGTTTTTT. It encodes CASSLVTGTNEKLFF. The entire variable domain, with the rest obtained from reference TRBV7-2 and TRBJ1-4, is as follows: GAGVSQSPSNKVTEKGKDVELRCDPISGHTALYWYRQSLGQGLEFLIYFQGNSAPDKSGLPSDRFSAERTGGSVSTLTIQRTQQEDSAVYLCASSLVTGTNEKLFFGSGTQLSVL.

This chain uses TRBV5-1 with TRBJ2-3; 11 bases fit TRBD2. This CDR3 has 16 residues. V trimming: 4 bases; J trimming: 4 bases; junction bases outside the gene matches: 8. Germline values: CDR1 SGHRS, CDR2 YFSETQ. The CDR3: CASSRVAGGGADTQYF. Here the CDR3 DNA reads TGCGCCAGCAGCAGAGTAGCGGGGGGGGGCGCAGATACGCAGTATTTT.

This clone was seen once. The V and J genes are TRBV7-2 and TRBJ2-5, with TRBD2 matching over 8 bases. The CDR3 loop spans 15 amino acids. Germline lookup yields CDR1 SGHTA and CDR2 FQGNSA. J was trimmed by 4 bases and V by 1 base; bases with no gene match: 5. For the CDR3, the DNA is TGTGCCAGCAGCTTAGTCGGGGGGGCCGTAGAGACCCAGTACTTC. It codes for CASSLVGGAVETQYF.

This chain connects TRBV28 to TRBJ2-7; tentatively, D is TRBD1 (5 bases). Looked up from germline, CDR1 is MDHEN and CDR2 is SYDVKM. Trimming removed 3 bases from V and 4 bases from J, with 13 bases in between. There are 14 residues in the CDR3. In DNA, the CDR3 is TGTGCCAGCAGTTTTACGCAGGGTCAATACGAGCAGTACTTC. It specifies CASSFTQGQYEQYF.

V usage is TRBV6-5 and J usage is TRBJ2-7; 8 nucleotides match TRBD1. The germline V gene encodes CDR1 MNHEY and CDR2 SVGAGI. The V segment lost 6 bases and the J segment 4 bases; nucleotides outside the gene matches: 8. The CDR3 totals 14 residues. The CDR3 loop is CASSSAGTGYEQYF. CDR3 nucleotide sequence: TGTGCCAGCAGCTCCGCCGGGACAGGATACGAGCAGTACTTC.

This chain connects TRBV11-3 to TRBJ1-1; unclear D gene. The CDR3 extends over 15 amino acids. Per germline, CDR1 SGHNT and CDR2 YENEEA. Trimming pared 0 bases from V and 2 bases from J, leaving 10 bases between. The CDR3 bases are TGTGCCAGCAGCTTAGATTCGCGGGTTAACACTGAAGCTTTCTTT. It translates to CASSLDSRVNTEAFF.

V usage is TRBV5-4 and J usage is TRBJ2-1; 11 positions match TRBD2. CDR3 length: 20 amino acids. Germline V gene lookup returns CDR1 SGHNT and CDR2 YYREEE (reference sequence). V lost 3 bases to trimming and J lost 0 bases; unmatched junction nucleotides: 14. CDR3: CASSSRTSGSIASSYNEQFF. CDR3 DNA sequence: TGTGCCAGCAGCTCTCGGACTAGCGGGTCGATAGCCAGCTCCTACAATGAGCAGTTCTTC.

The J gene is TRBJ1-1, the V gene TRBV6-6; D is possibly TRBD1 (6 bases). CDR1 and CDR2 from the germline V gene are MNHNY and SVGAGI (reference sequence). The CDR3 extends over 16 amino acids. Deletions cut 0 bases from V and 14 bases from J, with 25 bases between. CDR3 sequence (DNA): TGTGCCAGCAGTTACTCGAGTTATCAGGGGCCTGAGAGAAGGTTCTTT. This gives the protein CASSYSSYQGPERRFF.

The chain couples TRBV9 to TRBJ2-2; maybe TRBD2 (5 bases). Germline V gene lookup returns CDR1 SGDLS and CDR2 YYNGEE. The CDR3 is 15 residues long. V was shortened by 4 bases and J by 2 bases, with 12 bases between the two germline ends. The CDR3 DNA reads as TGTGCCAGCAGCCCGCGGGCAGACAACACCGGGGAGCTGTTTTTT. It encodes CASSPRADNTGELFF.

To note about this clone: Different DNA sequences within this sample yield the same CDR3. The rearrangement uses TRBV30 and TRBJ1-3, with TRBD1 as a possible D gene (6 bases). CDR1 is GTSNPN, CDR2 SVGIG, per germline (reference sequence). The CDR3 extends over 14 amino acids. V gave up 0 bases and J gave up 0 bases, with 6 bases separating them. The CDR3 sequence is CAWSVGGSGNTIYF. DNA for the CDR3: TGTGCCTGGAGTGTAGGGGGCTCTGGAAACACCATATATTTT.

The genes are TRBV11-3 and TRBJ2-7; 10 bases map to TRBD1. Germline lookup yields CDR1 SGHNT and CDR2 YENEEA. CDR3 length: 13 amino acids. With V trimmed by 5 bases and J by 3 bases, 1 base remained unmatched. CDR3 protein: CASSDRGHYEQYF. CDR3 bases: TGTGCCAGCAGCGACAGGGGGCACTACGAGCAGTACTTC.

This clone was seen a few times. The chain combines TRBV12-1 with TRBJ1-4; the table's D call, TRBD1, has no DNA check behind it. TRBV12-1 is an annotated pseudogene. This CDR3 comprises 17 residues. The CDR3 nucleotides read TGTGCCAGCGCCTCTCCGGGACAGGCCTCAACTAATGAAAAACTGTTTTTT. This translates into CASASPGQASTNEKLFF.

The chain couples TRBV19 to TRBJ1-5; weak D call: TRBD1 (5 bases). Germline CDR1 reads LNHDA; CDR2 reads SQIVND (reference sequence). The CDR3 contains 15 residues. With 6 bases removed from V and 0 bases from J, the gap between germline ends came to 12 bases. CDR3: CASRMGQASNQPQHF. The CDR3 bases are TGTGCCAGTAGAATGGGGCAGGCTAGCAATCAGCCCCAGCATTTT.

The chain combines TRBV25-1 with TRBJ1-4; D gene unclear. CDR1 and CDR2 from the germline V gene are MGHDK and SYGVNS. V lost 4 bases, J lost 7 bases, and 16 bases lay in between. The CDR3 totals 15 residues. This chain's CDR3 is CASSGALMGFEKLFF. CDR3 coding DNA: TGTGCCAGCAGTGGTGCGTTGATGGGCTTTGAAAAACTGTTTTTT.

This clone appeared once. This chain uses TRBV29-1 with TRBJ1-1; 12 bases map to TRBD1. This CDR3 spans 14 amino acids. J was trimmed by 4 bases and V by 5 bases; bases with no gene match: 5. Germline CDR1 and CDR2: SQVTM and ANQGSEA. CDR3 nucleotides: TGCAGCGTTTCCGGGACAGGGGGCCCCACTGAAGCTTTCTTT. Protein product: CSVSGTGGPTEAFF.

The chain couples TRBV7-2 to TRBJ1-4; D is possibly TRBD1 (6 bases). The CDR3 runs 14 residues. V was pared by 3 bases and J by 2 bases, with 7 bases between. Germline-derived CDR1 and CDR2 are SGHTA and FQGNSA. CDR3 in amino acids: CASSLRGTNEKLFF. The CDR3 nucleotides read TGTGCCAGCAGCTTGAGGGGGACTAATGAAAAACTGTTTTTT.

The chain is built from TRBV2 and TRBJ2-7; D is possibly TRBD2 (5 bases). The CDR3 runs 11 residues. Trimming took off 9 bases at V and 3 bases at J, with 9 bases between the two ends. In germline, CDR1 is SNHLY, CDR2 FYNNEI. The CDR3 loop is CASSRGYEQYF. CDR3 bases: TGTGCCAGTTCCCGGGGCTACGAGCAGTACTTC.

This clone has more than one count but fewer than ten. The same CDR3 is also encoded by other DNA sequences in this sample. The chain joins TRBV19 to TRBJ1-5; 8 bases match TRBD1. Germline CDR1 and CDR2: LNHDA and SQIVND (reference sequence). The CDR3 runs to 15 residues. Losses at the gene ends were 5 bases for V and 7 bases for J; bases not matched to a gene: 10. This chain's CDR3 is CASSVQGARAQPQHF. The CDR3 bases are TGTGCCAGTAGTGTCCAGGGGGCCCGAGCCCAGCCCCAGCATTTT.

The chain employs TRBV5-4 and TRBJ2-1, with D unresolved. Trimming removed 0 bases at V and 7 bases at J, with 8 bases between. The CDR3 has 13 amino acids. Germline V gene lookup returns CDR1 SGHNT and CDR2 YYREEE (reference sequence). Written as DNA, the CDR3 is TGTGCCAGCAGCTTGGAACTGACAAATGAGCAGTTCTTC. Protein: CASSLELTNEQFF.

Here the CDR3 reads CASSLAGPGTSIKEAFF. CDR3 coding DNA: TGTGCCAGCAGCTTAGCGGGGCCGGGGACTTCGATAAAAGAAGCTTTCTTT. The gene calls are TRBV11-1 and TRBJ1-1, with D possibly being TRBD1 (5 bases). The CDR3 extends over 17 amino acids. Per the germline V gene, CDR1 is SGHAT and CDR2 is FQDESV (reference sequence). V lost 0 bases, J lost 8 bases, and 22 bases lay in between.

This chain links TRBV21-1 with TRBJ2-3; TRBD1, the table's D call, lacks a check against the DNA. TRBV21-1 is annotated as a pseudogene. The CDR3 runs 18 residues. The CDR3 nucleotides read TGTGCCAGCAGCAAAGAAGAGTGGGGGCTAGGACGCACAGATACGCAGTATTTT. Residues: CASSKEEWGLGRTDTQYF.

This clone was detected only once. The chain combines TRBV18 with TRBJ2-7; 8 bases align to TRBD1. The CDR3 consists of 15 residues. The ends lost 3 bases at V and 1 base at J; junction bases unmatched: 5. Germline assignment: CDR1 KGHSH and CDR2 LQKENI. CDR3 loop: CASSPTGEVSYEQYF. The CDR3 DNA sequence: TGTGCCAGCTCACCGACAGGGGAGGTATCCTACGAGCAGTACTTC.

The rearrangement uses TRBV9 and TRBJ1-1, with a weak D call TRBD1 (6 bases). V lost 4 bases to trimming and J lost 2 bases, with 27 bases between them. The germline CDR1 and CDR2 sequences are SGDLS and YYNGEE. The CDR3 sequence is 19 residues long. CDR3 nucleotides: TGTGCCAGCAGCTTTATCGGGGCCCCCAACAGGGAGAAAAACACTGAAGCTTTCTTT. Its translation is CASSFIGAPNREKNTEAFF.

V is TRBV6-5 and J is TRBJ1-1; D gene ambiguous. The CDR3 spans 12 residues. In germline, CDR1 is MNHEY, CDR2 SVGAGI. With 5 bases removed from V and 10 bases from J, the gap between germline ends came to 14 bases. Here the CDR3 reads CASSAPLLGAFF. CDR3 DNA: TGTGCCAGCAGTGCGCCCTTGCTCGGAGCTTTCTTT.

The chain combines TRBV4-3 with TRBJ2-3; D perhaps matches TRBD1 (5 bases). This CDR3 is built from 18 residues. Germline CDR1 is LGHNA and CDR2 is YSLEER. V was clipped by 0 bases and J by 2 bases, with 18 bases between them. Written as DNA, the CDR3 is TGCGCCAGCAGCCAAGACTGGGGCAGGACCACCCTCACAGATACGCAGTATTTT. It yields the protein CASSQDWGRTTLTDTQYF.